This TCR beta chain came from a study of blood T cell repertoires in COVID-19. About the research overall: Italy, Spain and the United States were the sources of the convalescent and acute COVID-19 samples. From T cells, B-cell-depleted T cells, or PBMCs came the material, which was cDNA or gDNA.

Study processing details: From reference gene primer amplification, estimates of nucleated cell counts were derived. Assay: immunoSEQ multiplex PCR; the TCRdb copy retains only in-frame clones and omits some. V, J and clone size are taken as reported in that table, and D and trimming were inferred from the DNA itself. The data show fewer than 250,000 clones, around four fifths seen once. The CDR3 is 16 amino acids. Germline V gives CDR1 MGHDK, CDR2 SYGVNS. V was shortened by 6 bases and J by 3 bases, with 21 bases between the two germline ends. The sample was peripheral blood. V and J are TRBV25-1 and TRBJ2-7; D not certain. The receptor was derived from a woman between 40 and 55 years old with active or convalescent COVID-19. CDR3 in amino acids: CASSGMVSSQGYEQYF. Written as DNA, the CDR3 is TGTGCCAGCAGCGGAATGGTTAGCTCCCAAGGCTACGAGCAGTACTTC.